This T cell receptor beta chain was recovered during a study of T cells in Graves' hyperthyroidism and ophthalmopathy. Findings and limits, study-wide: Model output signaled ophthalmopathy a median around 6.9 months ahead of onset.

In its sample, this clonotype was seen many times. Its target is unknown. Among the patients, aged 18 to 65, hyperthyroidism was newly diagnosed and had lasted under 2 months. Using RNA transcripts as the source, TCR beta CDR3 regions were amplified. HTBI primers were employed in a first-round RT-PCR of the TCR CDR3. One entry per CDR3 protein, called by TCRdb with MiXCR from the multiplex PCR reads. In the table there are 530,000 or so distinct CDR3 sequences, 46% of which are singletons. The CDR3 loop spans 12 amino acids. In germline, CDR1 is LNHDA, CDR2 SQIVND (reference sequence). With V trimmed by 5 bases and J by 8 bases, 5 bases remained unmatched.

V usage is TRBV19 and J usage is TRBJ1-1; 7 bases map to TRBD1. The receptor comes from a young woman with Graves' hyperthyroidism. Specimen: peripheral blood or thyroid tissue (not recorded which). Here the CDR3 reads CASSFRTGEAFF. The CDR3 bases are TGTGCCAGTAGTTTCAGGACAGGCGAAGCTTTCTTT.